A selection of T cell receptor beta chains follows, all from one sample in a study of molecular identifiers for immune sequencing clone quantification. TCRdb re-analysed the PCR reads in MiXCR, keeping a single row per CDR3 protein. The table lists approximately 670,000 distinct CDR3 sequences, just under 20% of them singletons. The sample was naive CD8+ T cells from blood, with Jurkat cell RNA spiked in. The source of these receptors is a human donor in good health. Some libraries in this study had Jurkat cell RNA spiked in. Each CDR3 is given with its conserved first and last residue. D genes are given only for firm matches. Size values are once, few and many counts, or a class for expanded clones, and some rows have none.

J gene: TRBJ2-7; clone size: -; V gene: TRBV6-2/TRBV6-3; D gene: -; CDR3 DNA: TGTGCCAGCTCGATGGCGGAAGACTACGAGCAGTACTTC; CDR3 protein: CASSMAEDYEQYF
J gene: TRBJ2-7; clone size: few; V gene: TRBV9; D gene: -; CDR3 DNA: TGTGCCAGCAGCGTTTCAGGGGGGTACGAGCAGTACTTC; CDR3 protein: CASSVSGGYEQYF
J gene: TRBJ2-7; clone size: many; V gene: TRBV9; D gene: TRBD1; CDR3 DNA: TGTGCCAGTTCGGACAGGGGGCGACTAGGGCAGTACTTC; CDR3 protein: CASSDRGRLGQYF
J gene: TRBJ1-2; clone size: -; V gene: TRBV7-4; D gene: TRBD1; CDR3 DNA: TGTGCCAGCAGCCTTGACAGGGTCGACTATGGCTACACCTTC; CDR3 protein: CASSLDRVDYGYTF
J gene: TRBJ1-5; clone size: many; V gene: TRBV5-6; D gene: -; CDR3 DNA: TGTGCCAGCAGCTTGGGTGCGACCGACTATCAGCCCCAGCATTTT; CDR3 protein: CASSLGATDYQPQHF
J gene: TRBJ2-2; clone size: -; V gene: TRBV7-2; D gene: TRBD2; CDR3 DNA: TGTGCCAGCAGCTTAGGCCTGACTAGCGGGGCCGAACACCGGGGAGCTGTTTTT; CDR3 protein: CASSLGLTSGAEHRGAVF
J gene: TRBJ1-4; clone size: few; V gene: TRBV4-3; D gene: -; CDR3 DNA: TGCGCCAGCAGCCAAGAATCTCGGGGGTCAGAGATTAATGAAAAACTGTTTTTT; CDR3 protein: CASSQESRGSEINEKLFF
J gene: TRBJ1-1; clone size: many; V gene: TRBV27; D gene: TRBD1; CDR3 DNA: TGTGCCAGCCAAAGGCAGGGGGGCACTGAAGCTTTCTTT; CDR3 protein: CASQRQGGTEAFF
J gene: TRBJ1-1; clone size: many; V gene: TRBV29-1; D gene: -; CDR3 DNA: TGCAGCGTTGAAGCGGGGGTAGAGACTGAAGCTTTCTTT; CDR3 protein: CSVEAGVETEAFF
J gene: TRBJ1-5; clone size: few; V gene: TRBV27; D gene: -; CDR3 DNA: TGTGCCAGCAGTTTACAGGGTCACAATCAGCCCCAGCATTTT; CDR3 protein: CASSLQGHNQPQHF
J gene: TRBJ2-2; clone size: many; V gene: TRBV5-4; D gene: -; CDR3 DNA: TGTGCCAGCAGTGAGGGGGGGACGACCGGGGAGCTGTTTTTT; CDR3 protein: CASSEGGTTGELFF
J gene: TRBJ1-1; clone size: many; V gene: TRBV29-1; D gene: TRBD1; CDR3 DNA: TGCAGCGTTGAGGGGACAGTCGTGAACACTGAAGCTTTCTTT; CDR3 protein: CSVEGTVVNTEAFF
J gene: TRBJ1-2; clone size: many; V gene: TRBV6-5; D gene: -; CDR3 DNA: TGTGCCAGCAGTTACGGCCCGTACATTGATGGCTACACCTTC; CDR3 protein: CASSYGPYIDGYTF
J gene: TRBJ1-2; clone size: -; V gene: TRBV14; D gene: -; CDR3 DNA: TGTGCCAGCAGCCCGCAGCACGTAAATATAGAGAGGAGCTACACCTTC; CDR3 protein: CASSPQHVNIERSYTF
J gene: TRBJ2-1; clone size: -; V gene: TRBV25-1; D gene: -; CDR3 DNA: TGTGCCAGCAGTATTGGGGAAAACTACAATGAGCAGTTCTTC; CDR3 protein: CASSIGENYNEQFF
J gene: TRBJ1-2; clone size: few; V gene: TRBV3-1; D gene: -; CDR3 DNA: TGTGCCAGCAGCCAAGGGACAAATACGGATGGCTACACCTTC; CDR3 protein: CASSQGTNTDGYTF
J gene: TRBJ2-3; clone size: few; V gene: TRBV29-1; D gene: -; CDR3 DNA: TGCAGCGTTGAATGGGGAGGTTCAGGCTTCGATCCCTCTCCAGATACGCAGTATTTT; CDR3 protein: CSVEWGGSGFDPSPDTQYF
J gene: TRBJ2-3; clone size: many; V gene: TRBV7-2; D gene: TRBD2; CDR3 DNA: TGTGCCAGCAGCTTAGAAGGACTAGCGGGAGGGTATACGCAGTATTTT; CDR3 protein: CASSLEGLAGGYTQYF
J gene: TRBJ2-7; clone size: -; V gene: TRBV7-9; D gene: TRBD1; CDR3 DNA: TGTGCCAGCAGCGCTCGGACAGGGAGAATCAACGAGCAGTACTTC; CDR3 protein: CASSARTGRINEQYF
J gene: TRBJ2-5; clone size: -; V gene: TRBV11-2; D gene: -; CDR3 DNA: TGTGCCAGCAGCTCCATGACCGGGACGGAGACCCAGTACTTC; CDR3 protein: CASSSMTGTETQYF
J gene: TRBJ1-3; clone size: -; V gene: TRBV9; D gene: -; CDR3 DNA: TGTGCCAGCAGCGTAGGGACGGGTTTAGGGTCTGGAAACACCATATATTTT; CDR3 protein: CASSVGTGLGSGNTIYF
J gene: TRBJ1-1; clone size: many; V gene: TRBV9; D gene: -; CDR3 DNA: TGTGCCAGCAGCGTAGAAGGTCGGACTGAAGCTTTCTTT; CDR3 protein: CASSVEGRTEAFF
J gene: TRBJ2-2; clone size: few; V gene: TRBV4-1; D gene: TRBD1; CDR3 DNA: TGCGCCAGCAGCTGGACAGGGGCACACACCGGGGAGCTGTTTTTT; CDR3 protein: CASSWTGAHTGELFF
J gene: TRBJ2-7; clone size: -; V gene: TRBV19; D gene: -; CDR3 DNA: TGTGCCAGTAGTTCCTCGGACAGTGCGCTCTCCTACGAGCAGTACTTC; CDR3 protein: CASSSSDSALSYEQYF
J gene: TRBJ2-7; clone size: few; V gene: TRBV2; D gene: -; CDR3 DNA: TGTGCCAGCCAAGGGGGCGGGGGACAATACGAGCAGTACTTC; CDR3 protein: CASQGGGGQYEQYF
J gene: TRBJ2-5; clone size: many; V gene: TRBV6-2/TRBV6-3; D gene: -; CDR3 DNA: TGTGCCAGCAGTACCCTCGGACCGTTAGAGACCCAGTACTTC; CDR3 protein: CASSTLGPLETQYF
J gene: TRBJ2-1; clone size: few; V gene: TRBV14; D gene: -; CDR3 DNA: TGTGCCAGCAGCCTCTATGAGCGCACCTACAATGAGCAGTTCTTC; CDR3 protein: CASSLYERTYNEQFF
J gene: TRBJ2-1; clone size: -; V gene: TRBV7-6; D gene: -; CDR3 DNA: TGTGCCAGCAGCTTAGTAGGGTATGAGCAGTTCTTC; CDR3 protein: CASSLVGYEQFF
J gene: TRBJ2-3; clone size: many; V gene: TRBV5-6; D gene: -; CDR3 DNA: TGTGCCAGCAGCTCCCTCAGTATCGGGACTGGACTGGATACGCAGTATTTT; CDR3 protein: CASSSLSIGTGLDTQYF
J gene: TRBJ2-7; clone size: -; V gene: TRBV9; D gene: -; CDR3 DNA: TGTGCCAGCAGCGTCGCAGACAGTGGCTCCTACGAGCAGTACTTC; CDR3 protein: CASSVADSGSYEQYF
J gene: TRBJ2-4; clone size: -; V gene: TRBV9; D gene: -; CDR3 DNA: TGTGCCAGCGGCGTAGGAGGGAGAGAGGCCAAAAACATTCAGTACTTC; CDR3 protein: CASGVGGREAKNIQYF
J gene: TRBJ1-1; clone size: many; V gene: TRBV5-6; D gene: -; CDR3 DNA: TGTGCCAGCAGCTTGGAAGGCGGAATGAACACTGAAGCTTTCTTT; CDR3 protein: CASSLEGGMNTEAFF
J gene: TRBJ1-1; clone size: -; V gene: TRBV15; D gene: -; CDR3 DNA: TGTGCCACCAGCAGAGATCATGGGTTGGGCACTGAAGCTTTCTTT; CDR3 protein: CATSRDHGLGTEAFF
J gene: TRBJ2-3; clone size: many; V gene: TRBV27; D gene: -; CDR3 DNA: TGTGCCAGCAGTTTATCAGAACCAGATACGCAGTATTTT; CDR3 protein: CASSLSEPDTQYF
J gene: TRBJ2-5; clone size: few; V gene: TRBV5-5; D gene: TRBD2; CDR3 DNA: TGTGCCAGCAGCTTGACTAGCGGGGGGGCCTGGGAGACCCAGTACTTC; CDR3 protein: CASSLTSGGAWETQYF
J gene: TRBJ2-1; clone size: few; V gene: TRBV4-3; D gene: TRBD2; CDR3 DNA: TGCGCCAGCAGCCAAGAGAGACTAGCGGGAACCTACAATGAGCAGTTCTTC; CDR3 protein: CASSQERLAGTYNEQFF
J gene: TRBJ2-6; clone size: many; V gene: TRBV6-2/TRBV6-3; D gene: TRBD1; CDR3 DNA: TGTGCCAGCAGTTATATTCCGGGACAGGCCTTTTTCTCTGGGGCCAACGTCCTGACTTTC; CDR3 protein: CASSYIPGQAFFSGANVLTF
J gene: TRBJ2-7; clone size: many; V gene: TRBV6-5; D gene: TRBD1; CDR3 DNA: TGTGCCAGCAGTTACTGGGGGACAGGGGCCGAGCAGTACTTC; CDR3 protein: CASSYWGTGAEQYF
J gene: TRBJ2-7; clone size: -; V gene: TRBV4-3; D gene: TRBD1; CDR3 DNA: TGCGCCAGCAGCCAAACGGGACAGGGCTACAAGCAGTACTTC; CDR3 protein: CASSQTGQGYKQYF
J gene: TRBJ1-4; clone size: few; V gene: TRBV2; D gene: -; CDR3 DNA: TGTGCCAGCAGGGAGTTATTCGAACTTAATGAAAAACTGTTTTTT; CDR3 protein: CASRELFELNEKLFF
J gene: TRBJ2-2; clone size: few; V gene: TRBV4-3; D gene: TRBD1; CDR3 DNA: TGCGCCAGCAGCCAAGGGAAGAGCAGGGGGCTCTCCGGCGCCGGGGAGCTGTTTTTT; CDR3 protein: CASSQGKSRGLSGAGELFF
J gene: TRBJ2-5; clone size: many; V gene: TRBV28; D gene: -; CDR3 DNA: TGTGCCAGCAGTTCCTCCCGCCACTCGGTACTCCAAGAGACCCAGTACTTC; CDR3 protein: CASSSSRHSVLQETQYF
J gene: TRBJ2-3; clone size: many; V gene: TRBV10-3; D gene: TRBD2; CDR3 DNA: TGTGCCATCAGTGAGAGCGGGGAGAAGACAGATACGCAGTATTTT; CDR3 protein: CAISESGEKTDTQYF
J gene: TRBJ1-1; clone size: many; V gene: TRBV12-3/TRBV12-4; D gene: -; CDR3 DNA: TGTGCCAGCAGTTTTCCTGATCGCTCGGCTGAAGCTTTCTTT; CDR3 protein: CASSFPDRSAEAFF
J gene: TRBJ1-2; clone size: many; V gene: TRBV19; D gene: -; CDR3 DNA: TGTGCCAGTAGCGACGGACCGCTGAACTATGGCTACACCTTC; CDR3 protein: CASSDGPLNYGYTF
J gene: TRBJ1-1; clone size: many; V gene: TRBV7-9; D gene: -; CDR3 DNA: TGTGCCAGCAGCTCCAGGGAGATGAACACTGAAGCTTTCTTT; CDR3 protein: CASSSREMNTEAFF
J gene: TRBJ2-7; clone size: -; V gene: TRBV30; D gene: -; CDR3 DNA: TGTGCCTGGAGTGGTACGGGGAACGAGCAGTACTTC; CDR3 protein: CAWSGTGNEQYF
J gene: TRBJ2-3; clone size: -; V gene: TRBV19; D gene: TRBD2; CDR3 DNA: TGTGCCAGTAGTATAGGAGGGACTAGAAGTTTACCAGATACGCAGTATTTT; CDR3 protein: CASSIGGTRSLPDTQYF
J gene: TRBJ1-5; clone size: many; V gene: TRBV20-1; D gene: TRBD1; CDR3 DNA: TGCAGTGCTACCTGGGGGCAGGGGGGTCAGCCCCAGCATTTT; CDR3 protein: CSATWGQGGQPQHF
J gene: TRBJ2-1; clone size: many; V gene: TRBV4-2; D gene: TRBD2; CDR3 DNA: TGTGCCAGCAGCCAAGATCCGGCCGGGACTAGAAATGAGCAGTTCTTC; CDR3 protein: CASSQDPAGTRNEQFF
J gene: TRBJ2-2; clone size: many; V gene: TRBV19; D gene: -; CDR3 DNA: TGTGCCAGTAGTATTGGGGTCGCCGGGGAGCTGTTTTTT; CDR3 protein: CASSIGVAGELFF
J gene: TRBJ2-7; clone size: -; V gene: TRBV2; D gene: TRBD1; CDR3 DNA: TGTGCCAGCAGCCCGGGACAGTTCTGCGAGCAGTACTTC; CDR3 protein: CASSPGQFCEQYF
J gene: TRBJ2-7; clone size: many; V gene: TRBV6-5; D gene: -; CDR3 DNA: TGTGCCAGCAGCCTTTCGCCCCCCTACTACGAGCAGTACTTC; CDR3 protein: CASSLSPPYYEQYF